The 9 T cell receptor beta chains below were found in one sample sequenced in a study of PD-1 blockade in mismatch repair-deficient tumors. Method: immunoSEQ multiplex PCR; TCRdb's copy keeps in-frame clones and lacks some. The profile shows over 60,000 clones, 88% of them singletons. Here the sequenced sample was peripheral blood, taken 52 weeks after starting pembrolizumab. These receptors were obtained from an adult with mismatch repair-deficient cancer.

The chain employs TRBV6-5 and TRBJ2-7, with D unclear. Germline values: CDR1 MNHEY, CDR2 SVGAGI. CDR3 size: 15 residues. Trimming removed 0 bases at V and 7 bases at J, with 16 bases between. The CDR3, as DNA: TGTGCCAGCAGTTACTCGGCCTCGCTCACGAAGGAGCAGTACTTC. It is translated as CASSYSASLTKEQYF.

This clone was counted once. The CDR3 nucleotides are TGTGCCAGCAGTTACTACCAGTCAGATACGCAGTATTTT. It encodes CASSYYQSDTQYF. The chain uses TRBV6-6 and TRBJ2-3; no clear D gene. The CDR3 is made up of 13 amino acids. CDR1 MNHNY and CDR2 SVGAGI come from the germline V gene (reference sequence). Trimming stripped 1 base from V and 4 bases from J, with 6 bases between.

The J gene is TRBJ2-1, the V gene TRBV19; 7 nucleotides line up with TRBD2. V was clipped by 7 bases and J by 0 bases; unmatched bases: 6. Germline V gene lookup returns CDR1 LNHDA and CDR2 SQIVND (reference sequence). The CDR3 consists of 15 residues. The CDR3 nucleotides are TGTGCCAGTACCCCAGGGACTATCTCCTACAATGAGCAGTTCTTC. Translation gives CASTPGTISYNEQFF.

This clone was seen a few times. The V gene is TRBV27, the J gene TRBJ2-3, with unresolved D. V gave up 8 bases and J gave up 1 base, with 7 bases separating them. CDR1 is MNHEY and CDR2 is SMNVEV in the germline V gene (reference sequence). The CDR3 is made up of 12 amino acids. CDR3 sequence: CASALRTDTQYF. The CDR3 nucleotides read TGTGCCAGCGCCTTACGCACAGATACGCAGTATTTT.

The chain is built from TRBV27 and TRBJ2-5, with TRBD2 matching 7 bases. The CDR3 spans 14 residues. Trimming at V came to 4 bases and at J to 1 base, leaving 3 bases not matched to a gene. Germline CDR1 reads MNHEY; CDR2 reads SMNVEV (reference sequence). As DNA, the CDR3 is TGTGCCAGCAGTTGGCGGGAGTCCCAAGAGACCCAGTACTTC. Amino acids: CASSWRESQETQYF.

J is TRBJ2-7 and V is TRBV4-1; 11 bases line up with TRBD2. Germline CDR1 reads MGHRA; CDR2 reads YSYEKL. Trimming removed 2 bases from V and 3 bases from J; junction bases left unmatched: 15. This CDR3 region has 19 residues. The CDR3 protein is CASSQTPQTSGTVYYEQYF. The CDR3 coding sequence is TGCGCCAGCAGCCAAACCCCCCAGACTAGCGGGACAGTTTACTACGAGCAGTACTTC.

The sample holds a few counts of this clone. The chain recombines TRBV4-1 with TRBJ1-5; D gene uncertain. V lost 0 bases and J 9 bases, leaving 9 bases between the germline ends. Germline-derived CDR1 and CDR2 are MGHRA and YSYEKL. The CDR3 is made up of 13 amino acids. The CDR3 is CASSQDFGRPQHF. Written as DNA, the CDR3 is TGCGCCAGCAGCCAAGATTTTGGACGGCCCCAGCATTTT.

This clone was picked up one time. The chain recombines TRBV27 with TRBJ2-1; D may be TRBD2 (6 bases). Germline V gene lookup returns CDR1 MNHEY and CDR2 SMNVEV (reference sequence). Between the trimmed V and J ends, which lost 5 bases and 2 bases, there was a span of 16 bases. The CDR3 is 16 amino acids. The CDR3 DNA reads as TGTGCCAGCAGTAGAAACCGGGACTCCCCCTACAATGAGCAGTTCTTC. Translation gives CASSRNRDSPYNEQFF.

The V gene is TRBV10-2, the J gene TRBJ2-5; D remains ambiguous. CDR3 length: 15 residues. V lost 1 base, J lost 0 bases, and 9 bases lay in between. CDR1 is WSHSY, CDR2 SAAADI, per germline. The CDR3 DNA reads as TGCGCCAGCAGTGAGTTTGTGTCGGACCAAGAGACCCAGTACTTC. It codes for CASSEFVSDQETQYF.